These T cell receptor beta chains were read from a single sample in a study of shared clonotypes between healthy human individuals. TCRdb's table, derived via immunoSEQ multiplex PCR, lists solely in-frame clones and lacks some. Among approximately 500,000 clones listed, about 96% were seen once. Sequencing was performed on naive CD4+ T cells sorted from blood. Receptors were obtained from a woman aged 25-40 years in good health. The CDR3 runs from the conserved cysteine through the conserved F or W. The D gene is left open where the match is weak.

D,V,CDR3
TRBD1,TRBV4-1,CASSQDWDRKPQHF
-,TRBV5-1,CASRTENTGELFF
-,TRBV7-9,CASSPPGANYGYTF
TRBD1,TRBV5-1,CASSLGTGVRQETQYF
-,TRBV28,CASSLYRTTGLGNEAFF
TRBD2,TRBV6-1,CASSEARTSGNYEQYF
TRBD2,TRBV10-1,CASSGDRAGVPEQYF
-,TRBV7-3,CASSLDTREQFF
-,TRBV2,CASSLIQGLAFF
TRBD2,TRBV18,CASSPGLAGGADTQYF
TRBD1,TRBV4-1,CASSRTGAIQETQYF
-,TRBV2,CASSELGQETQYF
-,TRBV30,CAWSPRAGELFF
TRBD1,TRBV11-3,CASSDTGGEETQYF
-,TRBV19,CASTPGGNSYEQYF
-,TRBV5-1,CASSSEGGVNTEAFF
-,TRBV7-6,CASSLAGVGTF
-,TRBV19,CASSIGGRSGFYEQYF
-,TRBV21-1,CASSKGGTDSNQPQHF
-,TRBV27,CASSQPRVVSTTDTQYF
TRBD1,TRBV5-1,CASSARTGVTDEQYF
-,TRBV15,CATSRVRMWGGSNQPQHF
-,TRBV9,CASSVGVATSTDTQYF
TRBD2,TRBV5-1,CASSLVRLAGGISTDTQYF
-,TRBV4-1,CASSQVQGMAEQYF
-,TRBV10-1,CASSEGGFGELFF
-,TRBV7-2,CASSLGAASYEQYF
-,TRBV19,CASSWTVGANVLTF
-,TRBV2,CASNPGQPGDYGYTF
-,TRBV5-1,CASSPLLATFDNEQFF
-,TRBV6-5,CASSYEVSVYTEAFF
-,TRBV27,CASSFRPYNEQFF
TRBD1,TRBV5-1,CASRLIGQGSYEQYF
-,TRBV7-2,CASSPIRGYKRATEAFF
-,TRBV15,CATSMGRTALWDTEAFF
TRBD1,TRBV7-9,CASSVQGAGDTEAFF
TRBD1,TRBV18,CASSRDRGHEQFF
-,TRBV5-1,CASSLRGDPYEQYF
-,TRBV19,CASSIDGTTAAGEKLFF
-,TRBV28,CASSSRGLRGEQYF
-,TRBV2,CASTQGIYGYTF
TRBD2,TRBV6-5,CASSYYGLSGAYEQYF
TRBD2,TRBV5-1,CASSLTSGSYNEQFF
-,TRBV6-5,CASSSPSGVGYGYTF
-,TRBV6-5,CASSPGGGSRDTQYF
TRBD2,TRBV10-1,CASSAGREPSYEQYF
TRBD1,TRBV7-8,CASSPPDRGYGYTF
-,TRBV7-2,CASSPGTPAVETQYF
TRBD2,TRBV2,CASSRGLADSYEQYF
TRBD2,TRBV7-6,CASSLGGAFSGANVLTF
-,TRBV23-1,CASSQFNRTDTQYF
-,TRBV28,CASSLMVAAAYVNTEAFF
TRBD1,TRBV7-3,CASSVDRDGNEQFF
TRBD1,TRBV25-1,CATIGGQVIQETQYF
-,TRBV7-9,CASSLGAAPSQETQYF
-,TRBV28,CASSLYTPVDYEQYF
TRBD2,TRBV7-2,CASSSRTSGPGRTQYF
-,TRBV6-5,CASSYQQGNTEAFF
TRBD2,TRBV28,CASSSSIAGDASNTQYF